These 28 T cell receptor beta chains originate from one sample sequenced in a study of patients and donors after allogeneic stem cell transplantation. MiXCR, applied by TCRdb to the RT-PCR reads, yields one record per CDR3 protein. The table records hundreds of thousands of distinct CDR3 sequences, about a sixth of them present only once. Input material: blood, either unsorted or a sorted T cell fraction (not recorded which). These receptors were collected from a human donor who was either an allogeneic HSCT recipient or a stem cell or donor lymphocyte infusion donor (not recorded which). It is not recorded whose cells these are; they may come from a transplant donor.

The CDR3 DNA is TGTGCCAGCAGCTGGTCCGGGATCCAAGAGACCCAGTACTTC. The encoded protein is CASSWSGIQETQYF. The V and J genes are TRBV7-9 and TRBJ2-5, with TRBD2 as a possible D gene (5 bases). Germline V gene lookup returns CDR1 SEHNR and CDR2 FQNEAQ (reference sequence). The length of the CDR3 is 14 residues. Trimming stripped 4 bases from V and 1 base from J, with 10 bases between.

This clonotype was observed a few times. The V call is TRBV12-3 or TRBV12-4, the J call TRBJ2-7; possible D gene TRBD1, 5 bases. Trimming left V 4 bases short and J 1 base short, with 11 bases between. This CDR3 is 14 amino acids long. In DNA form, the CDR3 reads TGTGCCAGCAGTTCCGACAGCGAGTCCTACGAGCAGTACTTC. Residues: CASSSDSESYEQYF.

The rearrangement joins TRBV7-3 to TRBJ2-5; no clear D. The CDR3 consists of 13 residues. V was pared by 2 bases and J by 5 bases, with 9 bases between. The germline CDR1 and CDR2 sequences are SGHTA and FQGTGA. CDR3 coding DNA: TGTGCCAGCAGCTTAGTAGGCGAGGAGACCCAGTACTTC. This gives the protein CASSLVGEETQYF.

In nucleotides, the CDR3 is TGTGCCAGCAGTCTGGACAGGGATCGAGGCTATGGCTACACCTTC. Protein: CASSLDRDRGYGYTF. The chain links TRBV12-3 or TRBV12-4 to TRBJ1-2; TRBD1 matches at 8 bases. The V segment lost 5 bases and the J segment 4 bases; nucleotides outside the gene matches: 9. There are 15 residues in the CDR3.

J is TRBJ1-5 and V is TRBV6-1, with D possibly matching TRBD1 (5 bases). Germline loops: CDR1 MNHNS, CDR2 SASEGT. This CDR3 is built from 14 residues. Trimming removed 9 bases at V and 3 bases at J, with 15 bases between. The chain's CDR3 is CASGADPSNQPQHF. CDR3 nucleotide sequence: TGTGCCAGTGGGGCAGACCCCTCCAATCAGCCCCAGCATTTT.

This clonotype was detected only a few times. The chain links TRBV7-9 to TRBJ2-3; the D gene is possibly TRBD1 (6 bases). The ends were cut back, 6 bases at V and 4 bases at J, with 17 bases in the middle. The CDR3 is 15 residues long. Looked up from germline, CDR1 is SEHNR and CDR2 is FQNEAQ (reference sequence). The CDR3, as DNA: TGTGCCAGCAGTAATGGTCTCAGGGGCCCAGATACGCAGTATTTT. This codes for CASSNGLRGPDTQYF. Full variable domain (outside the CDR3, taken from reference TRBV7-9 and TRBJ2-3): DTGVSQNPRHKITKRGQNVTFRCDPISEHNRLYWYRQTLGQGPEFLTYFQNEAQLEKSRLLSDRFSAERPKGSFSTLEIQRTEQGDSAMYLCASSNGLRGPDTQYFGPGTRLTVL.

The chain has TRBV4-1 and TRBJ1-1, with 8 bases matching TRBD1. Germline loops: CDR1 MGHRA, CDR2 YSYEKL. The CDR3 loop spans 14 amino acids. The V segment lost 2 bases and the J segment 4 bases; nucleotides outside the gene matches: 3. The CDR3 spells CASSQPGQGTEAFF. CDR3 sequence (DNA): TGCGCCAGCAGCCAACCCGGACAGGGCACTGAAGCTTTCTTT.

There are many counts of this clonotype. This rearrangement joins TRBV12-3 or TRBV12-4 to TRBJ1-1; 11 positions match TRBD1. V lost 4 bases to trimming and J lost 4 bases; unmatched junction nucleotides: 17. This CDR3 comprises 19 residues. The CDR3, as DNA: TGTGCCAGCAGTTCCCGGCTGGGACAGGGGGAACGTGGGAGCACTGAAGCTTTCTTT. Encoded protein: CASSSRLGQGERGSTEAFF.

The chain is built from TRBV9 and TRBJ2-1, with 7 bases that match TRBD2. CDR3 length: 17 residues. Germline V CDR1 and CDR2: SGDLS, YYNGEE. The V gene end was trimmed by 4 bases and the J gene end by 4 bases; junction bases not matched to a gene: 14. DNA for the CDR3: TGTGCCAGCAGCATAGACCCTGGGGGGGGTCTATACAATGAGCAGTTCTTC. The encoded protein is CASSIDPGGGLYNEQFF. Full variable domain (rest looked up from reference TRBV9 and TRBJ2-1): DSGVTQTPKHLITATGQRVTLRCSPRSGDLSVYWYQQSLDQGLQFLIQYYNGEERAKGNILERFSAQQFPDLHSELNLSSLELGDSALYFCASSIDPGGGLYNEQFFGPGTRLTVL.

This rearrangement joins TRBV28 to TRBJ2-1, with D possibly TRBD1 on 5 matching bases. Germline V CDR1 and CDR2: MDHEN, SYDVKM. The ends were cut back, 4 bases at V and 2 bases at J, with 18 bases in the middle. The CDR3 has 17 residues. CDR3 DNA sequence: TGTGCCAGCAGTTCCCCCTGGACACGTCTTACCTACAATGAGCAGTTCTTC. Its translation is CASSSPWTRLTYNEQFF.

This clonotype was seen ten or more times. The chain couples TRBV24-1 to TRBJ2-7; TRBD1 matches 9 bases. Trimming took 9 bases from V and 5 from J; bases not matched to a gene: 4. The CDR3 is 12 amino acids. CDR1 and CDR2 (germline): KGHDR, SFDVKD. In nucleotides, the CDR3 is TGTGCCACCGGGACAGGGACCAACGAGCAGTACTTC. It is translated as CATGTGTNEQYF.

This clonotype occurred a few times. The rearrangement joins TRBV20-1 to TRBJ2-1, with 9 bases matching TRBD2. Per the germline V gene, CDR1 is DFQATT and CDR2 is SNEGSKA (reference sequence). V shed 5 bases, J shed 9 bases, and the junction held 8 bases outside the gene matches. The CDR3 runs 13 residues. This CDR3 is CSALVAGVTEQFF. The CDR3 DNA reads as TGCAGTGCTCTCGTAGCGGGAGTGACTGAGCAGTTCTTC.

The CDR3 nucleotides read TGTGCCAGTAGTACCCGCCGGGGAGGTTGGTTCTTC. The encoded protein is CASSTRRGGWFF. The V call is TRBV19, the J call TRBJ2-1; TRBD2 is a possible D gene (6 bases). Germline CDR1 LNHDA, CDR2 SQIVND (reference sequence). The CDR3 spans 12 residues. Trimming pared 4 bases from V and 15 bases from J, leaving 16 bases between.

This chain joins TRBV5-4 and TRBJ2-6, with unresolved D. The CDR3 is made up of 14 amino acids. Germline lookup yields CDR1 SGHNT and CDR2 YYREEE (reference sequence). The germline V and J ends were trimmed by 4 bases and 4 bases, with 9 bases remaining between them. The CDR3 DNA reads TGTGCCAGCAGCGGTACTTCGGGGGCCAACGTCCTGACTTTC. Translating it yields CASSGTSGANVLTF.

This clonotype was counted a few times. The chain employs TRBV12-3 or TRBV12-4 and TRBJ2-7; 10 bases are shared with TRBD2. The CDR3 sequence is 14 residues long. The trim removed 3 bases at V and 3 bases at J, leaving 2 bases unmatched. CDR3 protein: CASSFASGGYEQYF. The DNA of the CDR3 is TGTGCCAGCAGTTTTGCTAGCGGGGGCTACGAGCAGTACTTC.

This clonotype turned up a few times. The genes are TRBV27 and TRBJ2-2; maybe TRBD1 (6 bases). V lost 6 bases and J 5 bases, leaving 13 bases between the germline ends. Germline lookup yields CDR1 MNHEY and CDR2 SMNVEV (reference sequence). This CDR3 has 14 residues. DNA of the CDR3: TGTGCCAGCAGCCCAATAAGGGGGACCGGGGAGCTGTTTTTT. This gives the protein CASSPIRGTGELFF.

There are a few counts of this clonotype. The gene calls are TRBV10-3 and TRBJ1-2; a weak D match, TRBD1 (5 bases). The CDR3 sequence is 14 residues long. V was clipped by 0 bases and J by 8 bases, with 13 bases between them. In germline, CDR1 is ENHRY, CDR2 SYGVKD. This CDR3 reads CAISESGRAWGYTF. As DNA, the CDR3 is TGTGCCATCAGTGAGTCGGGCAGGGCCTGGGGCTACACCTTC.

This clonotype was seen at least ten times. The V call is TRBV27, the J call TRBJ2-7; D is possibly TRBD2 (5 bases). The CDR3 length is 12 residues. V was clipped by 6 bases and J by 3 bases, with 9 bases between them. Germline V gives CDR1 MNHEY, CDR2 SMNVEV (reference sequence). The CDR3 nucleotides read TGTGCCAGCAGCATACTAGGCTACGAGCAGTACTTC. Translated: CASSILGYEQYF.

The chain recombines TRBV20-1 with TRBJ2-3; D unresolved. CDR3 length: 14 residues. V lost 2 bases and J lost 5, with 14 bases in between. CDR1 is DFQATT and CDR2 is SNEGSKA in the germline V gene (reference sequence). The CDR3 coding sequence is TGCAGTGCTAGAAGACTCCGTTCGTTAGATACGCAGTATTTT. Translation: CSARRLRSLDTQYF.

This rearrangement joins TRBV13 to TRBJ1-1; 7 bases map to TRBD1. Germline CDR1 is PRHDT and CDR2 is FYEKMQ (reference sequence). V was pared by 0 bases and J by 5 bases, with 6 bases of the junction left unmatched. The CDR3 extends over 15 amino acids. The chain's CDR3 is CASSLGPGQLTEAFF. The CDR3 DNA reads as TGTGCCAGCAGCTTAGGCCCGGGACAGCTAACTGAAGCTTTCTTT.

The genes are TRBV6-8 and TRBJ2-2; tentatively, D is TRBD2 (6 bases). CDR1 MNHGY and CDR2 SAAAGT come from the germline V gene. The CDR3 length is 14 residues. Trimming took 3 bases from V and 13 from J, leaving 18 bases between them. CDR3 sequence: CASSYRLGTPWLFF. The CDR3 DNA follows: TGTGCCAGCAGTTATCGCTTGGGGACTCCTTGGCTGTTTTTT.

The J gene is TRBJ2-7, the V gene TRBV20-1, with a weak D call TRBD2 (7 bases). The length of the CDR3 is 14 residues. Trimming took off 4 bases at V and 3 bases at J, with 16 bases between the two ends. Germline CDR1 DFQATT, CDR2 SNEGSKA (reference sequence). CDR3 coding DNA: TGCAGTGCTACCGATGGGGGCGGGGGCTACGAGCAGTACTTC. Translating it yields CSATDGGGGYEQYF.

V gene TRBV9 combines with J gene TRBJ1-2; D not resolved. Per the germline V gene, CDR1 is SGDLS and CDR2 is YYNGEE. This CDR3 region has 13 residues. V was trimmed by 0 bases and J by 4 bases, leaving 7 bases between them. As DNA, the CDR3 is TGTGCCAGCAGCGTAGGGGAGAGCTATGGCTACACCTTC. Translation gives CASSVGESYGYTF. Complete variable domain (other parts from reference TRBV9 and TRBJ1-2): DSGVTQTPKHLITATGQRVTLRCSPRSGDLSVYWYQQSLDQGLQFLIQYYNGEERAKGNILERFSAQQFPDLHSELNLSSLELGDSALYFCASSVGESYGYTFGSGTRLTVV.

V is TRBV2 and J is TRBJ2-1, with TRBD2 identical over 14 bases. The CDR3 runs 16 residues. Germline CDR1 is SNHLY and CDR2 is FYNNEI. After removal of 7 bases from V and 8 bases from J, the junction contained 10 bases not matched to a gene. CDR3 nucleotide sequence: TGTGCCAGCATTGATAGACTAGCGGGAGGGTATGATGAGCAGTTCTTC. As protein: CASIDRLAGGYDEQFF.

This clonotype has more than one count but fewer than ten. The rearrangement links TRBV4-1 to TRBJ1-4; tentatively, D is TRBD1 (5 bases). V lost 0 bases to trimming and J lost 3 bases, with 20 bases between them. The CDR3 sequence is 19 residues long. The germline V gene has CDR1 MGHRA and CDR2 YSYEKL. The CDR3 loop is CASSQERGTWRGPNEKLFF. As DNA, the CDR3 is TGCGCCAGCAGCCAAGAGAGGGGTACTTGGCGAGGGCCTAATGAAAAACTGTTTTTT.

This clonotype occurred many times. The chain carries TRBV12-3 or TRBV12-4 and TRBJ2-3; D uncertain. Between the trimmed V and J ends, which lost 6 bases and 1 base, there was a span of 8 bases. CDR3 length equals 13 residues. CDR3 DNA: TGTGCCAGCAGCCGTGACGGCACAGATACGCAGTATTTT. It translates to CASSRDGTDTQYF.

The chain is built from TRBV6-1 and TRBJ1-1, with 7 positions matching TRBD1. Germline CDR1 and CDR2: MNHNS and SASEGT. The V and J ends lost 6 bases and 5 bases, in that order; junction bases with no gene match: 12. The CDR3 consists of 15 residues. In nucleotides, the CDR3 is TGTGCCAGCAGGGGTAACAGGGGAGTAGGGACTGAAGCTTTCTTT. It specifies CASRGNRGVGTEAFF.

This clonotype was picked up a small number of times. This chain connects TRBV15 to TRBJ2-3, with 11 bases fitting TRBD1. Germline V gene data show CDR1 as LNHNV and CDR2 as YYDKDF (reference sequence). The J segment lost 2 bases and the V segment lost 4 bases, leaving 5 bases of the junction unmatched. This CDR3 spans 16 amino acids. CDR3 amino acids: CATSTGQGETTDTQYF. The CDR3 DNA is TGTGCCACCAGCACGGGACAGGGGGAAACCACAGATACGCAGTATTTT.